This TCR beta chain was profiled in a study of T cell responses to AZD1222 COVID-19 vaccine. Method: immunoSEQ multiplex PCR; TCRdb's copy keeps in-frame clones and lacks some. This table holds more than 95,000 clones, 88% found once. The TCR was taken from an adult in good health. This specimen was peripheral blood, taken on day 0 of AZD1222 vaccination.

CDR3 bases: TGTGCCACCGGGGAAGAACAGGGAAGTCATACGCAGTATTTT. It yields the protein CATGEEQGSHTQYF. The chain links TRBV24-1 to TRBJ2-3, with D perhaps matching TRBD1 (6 bases). Germline-derived CDR1 and CDR2 are KGHDR and SFDVKD. The CDR3 length is 14 residues. Trimming pared 9 bases from V and 7 bases from J, leaving 19 bases between.